This TCR beta chain appears in the sequencing data of a study of glioma-infiltrating T cells. Amplification of TCR alpha and beta CDR3 regions from RNA used iRepertoire nested multiplex PCR. One-step reverse transcription and amplification started from approximately 100-400 ng of tissue mRNA or PBMC total RNA. TCRdb itself ran the multiplex PCR reads through MiXCR, one entry per CDR3 protein. The table shows more than 100,000 distinct CDR3 sequences, with approximately 28% occurring only once. This TCR was sampled from a human donor with low-grade glioma or glioblastoma, undergoing nonglioma brain surgery, or in good health (not recorded which). Sequenced input: glioma tissue, nonneoplastic brain tissue, or PBMCs (not recorded which).

As DNA, the CDR3 is TGTGCCAGCAGCTCCATAGCGGGGGGTCAAAACATTCAGTACTTC. It yields the protein CASSSIAGGQNIQYF. The rearrangement joins TRBV7-2 to TRBJ2-4, with 10 bases matching TRBD2. From germline, CDR1 is SGHTA and CDR2 FQGNSA. The CDR3 is 15 amino acids. V was pared by 4 bases and J by 5 bases, with 5 bases of the junction left unmatched.